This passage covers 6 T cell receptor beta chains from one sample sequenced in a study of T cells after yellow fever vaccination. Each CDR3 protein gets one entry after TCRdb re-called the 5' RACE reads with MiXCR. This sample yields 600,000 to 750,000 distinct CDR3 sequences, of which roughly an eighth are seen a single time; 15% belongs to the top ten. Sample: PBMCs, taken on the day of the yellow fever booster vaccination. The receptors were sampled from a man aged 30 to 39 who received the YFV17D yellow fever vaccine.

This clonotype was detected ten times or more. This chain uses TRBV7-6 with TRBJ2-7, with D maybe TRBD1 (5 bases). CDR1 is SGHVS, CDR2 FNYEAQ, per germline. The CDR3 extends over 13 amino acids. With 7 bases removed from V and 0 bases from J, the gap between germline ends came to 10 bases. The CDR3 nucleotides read TGTGCCAGCACAATGGGGCCCTCCTACGAGCAGTACTTC. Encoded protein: CASTMGPSYEQYF. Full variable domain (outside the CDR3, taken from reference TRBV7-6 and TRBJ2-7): GAGVSQSPRYKVTKRGQDVALRCDPISGHVSLYWYRQALGQGPEFLTYFNYEAQQDKSGLPNDRFSAERPEGSISTLTIQRTEQRDSAMYRCASTMGPSYEQYFGPGTRLTVT.

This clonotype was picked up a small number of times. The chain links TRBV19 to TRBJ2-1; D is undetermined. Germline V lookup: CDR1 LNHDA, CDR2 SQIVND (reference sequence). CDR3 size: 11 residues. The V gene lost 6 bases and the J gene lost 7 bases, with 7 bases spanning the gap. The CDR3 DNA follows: TGTGCCAGTAGCAGACGGAATGAGCAGTTCTTC. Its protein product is CASSRRNEQFF.

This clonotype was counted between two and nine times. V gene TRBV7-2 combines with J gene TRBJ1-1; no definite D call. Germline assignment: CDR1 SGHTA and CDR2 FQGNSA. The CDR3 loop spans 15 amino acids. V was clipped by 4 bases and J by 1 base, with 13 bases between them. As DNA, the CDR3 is TGTGCCAGCAGCTCCCCTTGGACCAGGAACACTGAAGCTTTCTTT. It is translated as CASSSPWTRNTEAFF.

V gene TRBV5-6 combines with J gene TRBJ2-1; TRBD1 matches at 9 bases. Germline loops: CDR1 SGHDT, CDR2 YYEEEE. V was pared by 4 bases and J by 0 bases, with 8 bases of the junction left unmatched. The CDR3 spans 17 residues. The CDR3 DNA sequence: TGTGCCAGCAGCAAACTACGGGACAGGGACTCCTACAATGAGCAGTTCTTC. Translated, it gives CASSKLRDRDSYNEQFF.

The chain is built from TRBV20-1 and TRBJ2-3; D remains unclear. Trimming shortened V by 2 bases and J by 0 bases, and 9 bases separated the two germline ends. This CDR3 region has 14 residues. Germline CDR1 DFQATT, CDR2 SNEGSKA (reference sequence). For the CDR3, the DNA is TGCAGTGCTAGAAACCAGCCTAGCACAGATACGCAGTATTTT. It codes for CSARNQPSTDTQYF.

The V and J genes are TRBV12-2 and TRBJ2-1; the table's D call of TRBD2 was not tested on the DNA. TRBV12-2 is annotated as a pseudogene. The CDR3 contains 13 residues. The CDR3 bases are TGTGCAAGTCGCTTAGCGGTTGGGCCAGACCCGATCTTC. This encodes CASRLAVGPDPIF.